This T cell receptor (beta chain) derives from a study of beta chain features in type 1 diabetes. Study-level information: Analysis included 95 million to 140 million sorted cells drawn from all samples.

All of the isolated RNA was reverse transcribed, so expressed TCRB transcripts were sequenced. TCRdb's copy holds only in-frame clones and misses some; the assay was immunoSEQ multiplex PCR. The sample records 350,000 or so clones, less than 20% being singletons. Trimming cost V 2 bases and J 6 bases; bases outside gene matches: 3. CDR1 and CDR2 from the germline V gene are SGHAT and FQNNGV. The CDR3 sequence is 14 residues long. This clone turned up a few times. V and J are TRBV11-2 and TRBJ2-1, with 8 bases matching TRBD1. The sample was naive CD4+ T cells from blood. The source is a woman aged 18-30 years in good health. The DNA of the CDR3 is TGTGCCAGCAGCTTACAGGGGGCGCTCAATGAGCAGTTCTTC. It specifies CASSLQGALNEQFF.